Listed here are 5 T cell receptor beta chains from one sample, sequenced in a study of regulatory T cells in long-lasting Graves disease. Time point noted: persistent/refractory GD, antithyroid drugs over 5 years with positive TRAb. Following extraction of RNA from PBMCs, that RNA was used to make the TCR library. Construction of TCR beta libraries relied on iRepertoire HTBI primers and on Arm-PCR targeting CDR3 regions. TCRdb redid the calling of the multiplex PCR reads with MiXCR, one entry per CDR3 protein. The data hold approximately 400,000 distinct CDR3 sequences, with around a quarter observed a single time. The source was peripheral blood mononuclear cells (PBMCs), collected when the disease was refractory, from a patient treated with antithyroid drugs. These receptors all come from a female donor with Graves disease.

A few counts support this clonotype. CDR3 DNA sequence: TGTGCCAGCAGCTTGGTTCCGGGGCCAGAGACCCAGTACTTC. This sequence encodes CASSLVPGPETQYF. V is TRBV5-5 and J is TRBJ2-5; perhaps D is TRBD1 or TRBD2 (5 bases each). There are 14 residues in the CDR3. Between the trimmed V and J ends, which lost 0 bases and 4 bases, there was a span of 10 bases. Looked up from germline, CDR1 is SGHKS and CDR2 is YYEKEE (reference sequence).

The J gene is TRBJ2-7, the V gene TRBV7-8, with TRBD2 matching 13 bases. Per the germline V gene, CDR1 is SGHVS and CDR2 is FQNEAQ. This CDR3 contains 17 residues. With V trimmed by 0 bases and J by 5 bases, 7 bases remained unmatched. CDR3 sequence reads: CASSLAGLAGENNEQYF. The DNA of the CDR3 is TGTGCCAGCAGCTTAGCTGGACTAGCGGGAGAGAATAACGAGCAGTACTTC.

This clonotype was counted between two and nine times. V is TRBV2 and J is TRBJ2-1; D not certain. The germline CDR1 and CDR2 sequences are SNHLY and FYNNEI. The CDR3 is 12 residues long. V was clipped by 7 bases and J by 9 bases, with 13 bases between them. CDR3 amino acids: CASTGSVAEQFF. CDR3 in DNA: TGTGCCAGCACTGGAAGCGTGGCTGAGCAGTTCTTC.

This clonotype occurred a few times. The chain employs TRBV2 and TRBJ1-6; TRBD1 aligns across 8 bases. This CDR3 is 16 amino acids long. V shed 8 bases, J shed 9 bases, and the junction held 15 bases outside the gene matches. Germline loops: CDR1 SNHLY, CDR2 FYNNEI. The CDR3 loop reads CASARDRTMGSSPLHF. The CDR3 DNA is TGTGCCAGCGCCCGGGACAGGACCATGGGAAGTTCACCCCTCCACTTT.

This chain joins TRBV2 and TRBJ2-2; D perhaps matches TRBD2 (6 bases). Germline values: CDR1 SNHLY, CDR2 FYNNEI. CDR3 size: 17 residues. The V end lost 5 bases, the J end lost 2 bases, and 18 bases lay between the germline ends. The CDR3 region has the DNA TGTGCCAGCAGTCACCCCTCCCCCGGGAGTAACACCGGGGAGCTGTTTTTT. Translated: CASSHPSPGSNTGELFF.